Included here is one T cell receptor beta chain sequence, with context. This sample was taken from a study of T cell repertoires in aging, cancer and after chemotherapy. Amplification of TCR beta used genomic DNA extracted from peripheral blood. The CDR3 covers 15 residues. In germline, CDR1 is LNHDA, CDR2 SQIVND (reference sequence). Deletions cut 6 bases from V and 5 bases from J, with 19 bases between. Rearranged V-D-J TRB sequences were amplified with a mixed TRB-A/B primer pool. TCRdb itself ran the multiplex PCR reads through MiXCR, one entry per CDR3 protein. The sample has approximately 18,000 distinct CDR3 sequences, 40% to 55% seen once; the top ten hold about 10%.

Source material: blood. The TCR comes from a human donor in good health. The gene calls are TRBV19 and TRBJ2-5, with D possibly matching TRBD2 (6 bases). CDR3 in DNA: TGTGCCAGTAGGCCCGGAGGGGTAGTAGAGGAGACCCAGTACTTC. Residues: CASRPGGVVEETQYF.